This TCR beta chain was recovered during a study of beta chain features in type 1 diabetes. Study results and limitations: Among patients with Type 1 diabetes, TCRB CDR3s were moderately but significantly shorter in every one of the four CD4+ subsets.

A few counts support this clone. Its antigen remains unknown. The isolated RNA, all of it, was reverse transcribed, so expressed TCRB transcripts were what got sequenced. The protocol was immunoSEQ multiplex PCR, while the TCRdb copy is restricted to in-frame clones and leaves out a portion. The sample yields about 340,000 clones, around 8.5% seen once. The sequenced sample was central memory CD4+ T cells from blood. The source of this sequence is a man under 40 with type 1 diabetes.

The CDR3 region has the DNA TGTGCCAGCAGTTCCCGGGGGGGCATAGACATTCAGTACTTC. Translation: CASSSRGGIDIQYF. This sequence joins TRBV27 and TRBJ2-4, with TRBD2 matching 8 bases. This CDR3 contains 14 residues. CDR1 MNHEY and CDR2 SMNVEV come from the germline V gene (reference sequence). Trimming at V came to 4 bases and at J to 8 bases, leaving 7 bases not matched to a gene.